Following are 27 T cell receptor beta chains from one sample sequenced in a study of CD8+ T cells in alopecia areata. RNA extraction and reverse transcription yielded cDNA as sequencing template. Only in-frame clones appear in the TCRdb table, and some are missing; sequencing was by immunoSEQ multiplex PCR. Altogether more than 90,000 clones were found in the sample, and no singletons occur. The sequencing sample was made of lesional skin. The receptor set was obtained from a C3H/HeJ mouse with alopecia areata. This line is of MHC haplotype H2-k.

A few counts support this clone. The genes are named according to mouse. This chain's CDR3 is CASRGDRGSSDYTF. The CDR3 bases that were read are TGTGCCAGCAGAGGGGACAGGGGGAGCTCC. The chain carries TRBV13-3 and TRBJ1-2, with 11 bases fitting TRBD1. The read comes to an end 4 residues before the CDR3 does, leaving the germline J gene to fill in the end. Trimming took 5 bases from V and 4 from J; bases not matched to a gene: 4. Looked up from germline, CDR1 is NNHDY and CDR2 is SYVADS. The CDR3 runs to 14 residues.

This clone was counted between two and nine times. All gene names here are mouse names. The missing CDR3 end, 4 residues past where the read stops, is filled in from the germline J gene. This chain links TRBV13-3 with TRBJ2-3, with TRBD1 matching over 9 bases. This CDR3 region has 14 residues. V shed 5 bases and J 3 bases; nucleotides not matched to a gene: 4. From germline, CDR1 is NNHDY and CDR2 SYVADS. Incomplete CDR3 DNA: TGTGCCAGCAGGGACAGGGGTTGGGCAGAA. Amino acids: CASRDRGWAE. The entire CDR3 reads CASRDRGWAETLYF.

This clone was detected only a few times. Each gene name is a mouse one. From the germline J gene comes the end of the CDR3, since the read stops 4 residues before it. The chain employs TRBV13-1 and TRBJ2-3, with 7 bases matching TRBD2. There are 16 residues in the CDR3. J was trimmed by 1 base and V by 2 bases; bases with no gene match: 7. Germline assignment: CDR1 NSHNY and CDR2 SYGAGN. CDR3 DNA (partial): TGTGCCAGCAGTGAGGGGGGGAGAAGGGGTGCAGAA. This codes for CASSEGGRRGAE. The CDR3 as a whole reads CASSEGGRRGAETLYF.

With respect to this clone: The gene names here belong to mouse. Read data end 4 residues before the CDR3 end; the end is taken from the germline J gene. This rearrangement joins TRBV19 to TRBJ2-1, with unresolved D. V dropped 5 bases and J dropped 0 bases, with 6 bases sitting between them. This CDR3 contains 13 residues. Germline-derived CDR1 and CDR2 are FNHDT and SITEND (reference sequence). CDR3: CASSWYNYAEQFF. The covered CDR3 bases are TGTGCCAGCAGCTGGTATAACTATGCT.

This clone was counted many times. Genes and germline are mouse. The missing CDR3 end, 4 residues past where the read stops, is filled in from the germline J gene. This sample includes further DNA sequences coding for the same CDR3. This chain links TRBV13-3 with TRBJ2-1, with 12 nucleotides matching TRBD2. Germline V CDR1 and CDR2: NNHDY, SYVADS. The CDR3 runs to 14 residues. CDR3 region: CASRTGGARAEQFF. Partial CDR3 DNA: TGTGCCAGCAGGACTGGGGGGGCGCGAGCT.

This clone was recorded a few times. Germline and genes here are mouse. The read falls 4 residues short of the CDR3 end, and the missing part is taken from the germline J gene. J is TRBJ2-5 and V is TRBV17; 9 positions match TRBD2. CDR1 and CDR2 (germline): MNHDT, YYDKIL. The CDR3 consists of 14 residues. V lost 7 bases, J lost 2 bases, and 4 bases stayed unmatched. CDR3 in amino acids: CASTELGGQDTQYF. Incomplete CDR3 DNA: TGTGCTAGCACCGAACTGGGGGGCCAAGAC.

This clone showed up just a few times. Gene names denote mouse genes. Read sequence stops 4 residues before the CDR3 end, and the germline J gene provides the missing end. This sequence joins TRBV1 and TRBJ2-5; 9 nucleotides agree with TRBD2. Trimming removed 4 bases from V and 0 bases from J; junction bases left unmatched: 5. The CDR3 spans 16 residues. In germline, CDR1 is NSQYPW, CDR2 LRSPGD (reference sequence). The CDR3 spells CTCSETGGVNQDTQYF. CDR3 bases read: TGCACCTGCAGTGAGACTGGGGGTGTTAACCAAGAC.

This clone was counted only a few times. The listed genes are named as in mouse. The missing CDR3 end, 4 residues past where the read stops, is filled in from the germline J gene. V is TRBV13-3 and J is TRBJ1-2, with D unresolved. The CDR3 spans 14 residues. V shed 1 base and J shed 0 bases, with 7 bases lying between them. Germline CDR1 is NNHDY and CDR2 is SYVADS. CDR3 protein: CASSDNITNSDYTF. The covered CDR3 bases are TGTGCCAGCAGTGATAACATCACAAACTCC.

On this clone: The germline and genes are mouse ones. The DNA ends 4 residues before the CDR3 does, and the rest of the CDR3 is filled in from the germline J gene. The chain recombines TRBV1 with TRBJ2-1; 8 positions match TRBD2. Germline-derived CDR1 and CDR2 are NSQYPW and LRSPGD (reference sequence). This CDR3 comprises 14 residues. Trimming at V came to 8 bases and at J to 4 bases, leaving 7 bases not matched to a gene. This chain's CDR3 is CTCGLGLGYAEQFF. Partial CDR3 DNA: TGCACCTGCGGACTCGGACTGGGTTATGCT.

This clone was seen a few times. Mouse germline and gene names are used. The read halts 4 residues ahead of the CDR3 end, with the missing end drawn from the germline J gene. This chain links TRBV1 with TRBJ2-2; 10 bases are shared with TRBD2. The CDR3 is 17 residues long. Germline V gene lookup returns CDR1 NSQYPW and CDR2 LRSPGD (reference sequence). V lost 3 bases, J lost 1 base, and 5 bases stayed unmatched. Partial CDR3 DNA: TGCACCTGCAGTGCCCCCGGGACTGGGGTAAACACCGGG. This encodes CTCSAPGTGVNTG. The CDR3 as a whole reads CTCSAPGTGVNTGQLYF.

As for this clone: Mouse gene names and germline throughout. The read ends 4 residues shy of where the CDR3 ends; the end is completed using the germline J gene. The chain carries TRBV19 and TRBJ2-7; D gene uncertain. The length of the CDR3 is 12 residues. Germline assignment: CDR1 FNHDT and CDR2 SITEND (reference sequence). Incomplete CDR3 DNA: TGTGCCAGCAGTATACATCCGTAT. Amino acid sequence: CASSIHPY. The entire CDR3 reads CASSIHPYEQYF.

Details on this clone: The genes and germline here are from mouse. Coverage ceases 4 residues before the CDR3 finishes, and the germline J gene fills in the end. The V gene is TRBV13-3, the J gene TRBJ2-1; D may be TRBD2 (6 bases). Germline-derived CDR1 and CDR2 are NNHDY and SYVADS. The CDR3 sequence is 14 residues long. The ends were cut back, 2 bases at V and 3 bases at J, with 9 bases in the middle. The covered CDR3 bases are TGTGCCAGCAGTGACTGGGACTCCTATGCT. Translating it yields CASSDWDSYA. The full CDR3 reads CASSDWDSYAEQFF.

In its sample, this clone was seen a few times. The gene names given are mouse names. Read data end 4 residues before the CDR3 end; the end is taken from the germline J gene. This sequence joins TRBV13-3 and TRBJ1-1; TRBD1 agrees at 10 bases. The CDR3 is 17 amino acids. With V trimmed by 1 base and J by 0 bases, 6 bases remained unmatched. Germline V gene data show CDR1 as NNHDY and CDR2 as SYVADS. CDR3 amino acids: CASSDRDRGFANTEVFF. The DNA read from the CDR3 is TGTGCCAGCAGTGATAGGGACAGGGGCTTTGCAAACACA.

As concerns this clone: Mouse germline and gene names are used. The missing CDR3 end, 4 residues past where the read stops, is filled in from the germline J gene. This chain connects TRBV17 to TRBJ1-4, with D maybe TRBD1 (5 bases). V lost 1 base and J lost 2, with 8 bases in between. CDR1 is MNHDT, CDR2 YYDKIL, per germline. This CDR3 contains 15 residues. CDR3 loop: CASSRGGQSNERLFF. The CDR3 bases that were read are TGTGCTAGCAGTAGAGGTGGACAATCCAACGAA. The complete variable domain, with remaining parts taken from reference TRBV17 and TRBJ1-4, reads DTTVKQNPRYKLARVGKPVNLICSQTMNHDTMYWYQKKPNQAPKLLLFYYDKILNREADTFEKFQSSRPNNSFCSLYIGSAGLEYSAMYLCASSRGGQSNERLFFGHGTKLSVL.

This clone appeared many times. At residue 12, TCRdb's protein disagrees with the DNA translation; the protein shown here derives from the DNA. Each gene name is a mouse one. The covered CDR3 bases are TGTGCCAGCAGTGATGTTACATATTCTGGAAATACG. Protein sequence: CASSDVTYSGNT. The complete CDR3 reads CASSDVTYSGNTLYF. The gene calls are TRBV13-3 and TRBJ1-3; D is unresolved. The read ends 3 residues early relative to the CDR3; the germline J gene fills the gap. V was trimmed by 0 bases and J by 0 bases, leaving 7 bases between them. Germline CDR1 is NNHDY and CDR2 is SYVADS. There are 15 residues in the CDR3.

Worth noting for this clone: Gene names are mouse gene names. The read terminates 4 residues before the CDR3 end, so the remaining end is supplied by the germline J gene. The chain is built from TRBV19 and TRBJ1-4; 7 nucleotides agree with TRBD1. Germline CDR1 reads FNHDT; CDR2 reads SITEND (reference sequence). The CDR3 spans 16 residues. Trimming took 5 bases from V and 0 from J; bases not matched to a gene: 7. CDR3 DNA (partial): TGTGCCAGCAGAAGGGACAGCGCTATTTCCAACGAA. Translation: CASRRDSAISNE. In full, the CDR3 reads CASRRDSAISNERLFF.

This clone was found a few times. At residue 14, the TCRdb protein and translated DNA are inconsistent; the protein given comes from the DNA. Each gene name is a mouse one. The observed sequence ends 3 residues before the CDR3 terminus, with the missing tail filled in from the germline J gene. The genes are TRBV13-3 and TRBJ1-6; TRBD1 aligns across 10 bases. TRBJ1-6 is an open reading frame whose function is uncertain. V lost 2 bases, J lost 0 bases, and 2 bases stayed unmatched. CDR1 is NNHDY and CDR2 is SYVADS in the germline V gene. The CDR3 is 17 residues long. The CDR3 spells CASSERDRGSYNSPLYF. Partial CDR3 DNA: TGTGCCAGCAGTGAGAGGGACAGGGGTTCCTATAATTCGCCC.

On this clone itself: The gene names here belong to mouse. The read terminates 4 residues ahead of where the CDR3 ends, so the germline J gene completes it. The gene calls are TRBV1 and TRBJ1-4, with 7 bases aligning to TRBD1. Germline V lookup: CDR1 NSQYPW, CDR2 LRSPGD (reference sequence). The ends lost 3 bases at V and 1 base at J; junction bases unmatched: 5. CDR3 size: 16 residues. This chain's CDR3 is CTCSALGQDSNERLFF. Incomplete CDR3 DNA: TGCACCTGCAGTGCCCTAGGACAGGATTCCAACGAA.

With respect to this clone: The genes are named according to mouse. From the germline J gene comes the end of the CDR3, since the read stops 4 residues before it. The chain carries TRBV1 and TRBJ1-4, with 7 nucleotides matching TRBD1. From germline, CDR1 is NSQYPW and CDR2 LRSPGD (reference sequence). CDR3 length: 14 residues. CDR3 residues: CTCSAEAGGERLFF. CDR3 DNA, as far as it was read: TGCACCTGCAGTGCAGAAGCAGGGGGCGAA.

Details on this clone: Gene labels here are mouse ones. CDR3: CASSPYNTEVFF. CDR3 DNA (partial): TGTGCCAGCAGTCCATATAACACA. The chain has TRBV19 and TRBJ1-1; no firm D call. The missing CDR3 end, 4 residues past where the read stops, is filled in from the germline J gene. There are 12 residues in the CDR3. Trimming took 4 bases from V and 2 from J, leaving 6 bases between them. Germline V gene sequence: CDR1 FNHDT, CDR2 SITEND (reference sequence).

This clone was recorded a few times. Gene names follow the mouse nomenclature. Read data end 4 residues before the CDR3 end; the end is taken from the germline J gene. The rearrangement links TRBV13-3 to TRBJ2-5; 11 bases agree with TRBD2. Unmatched junction bases numbered 6, after V lost 3 bases and J lost 3 bases. The germline V gene encodes CDR1 NNHDY and CDR2 SYVADS. This CDR3 spans 16 amino acids. CDR3 DNA (partial): TGTGCCAGCAGTGCGGACTGGGGGGTCGGGCAAGAC. This encodes CASSADWGVGQD. The whole CDR3 protein reads CASSADWGVGQDTQYF.

This clone was seen a few times. Gene names follow the mouse nomenclature. The CDR3 end is not reached by the read, which stops 4 residues before it; the germline J gene fills it in. The chain couples TRBV13-3 to TRBJ2-1; 8 bases are a match to TRBD2. CDR1 is NNHDY and CDR2 is SYVADS in the germline V gene. The CDR3 consists of 14 residues. Incomplete CDR3 DNA: TGTGCCAGCAGGCTGACTGGGGTCGAGGCT. This encodes CASRLTGVEA. The full CDR3 is CASRLTGVEAEQFF.

Concerning this clone: Gene names are mouse gene names. CDR3 DNA (partial): TGTGCCAGCAGTGAGGGGAAGGGGGCAGAA. This translates into CASSEGKGAE. The complete CDR3 reads CASSEGKGAETLYF. The V and J genes are TRBV13-3 and TRBJ2-3, with D possibly matching TRBD1 (5 bases). The CDR3 is cut off 4 residues early in the read; its end comes from the germline J gene. This CDR3 comprises 14 residues. The V and J ends lost 2 bases and 3 bases respectively, with 10 bases between them. Germline CDR1 is NNHDY and CDR2 is SYVADS.

There are a few counts of this clone. The genes are named according to mouse. Read data end 4 residues before the CDR3 end; the end is taken from the germline J gene. The chain has TRBV13-1 and TRBJ1-2; TRBD1 agrees at 9 bases. Germline V gene sequence: CDR1 NSHNY, CDR2 SYGAGN. This CDR3 has 14 residues. CDR3: CASSPPGQGSDYTF. The DNA read from the CDR3 is TGTGCCAGCAGTCCCCCGGGACAGGGATCC.

Only a few counts were recorded for this clone. The genes are named according to mouse. The missing CDR3 end, 4 residues past where the read stops, is filled in from the germline J gene. The genes are TRBV1 and TRBJ1-1, with 7 bases matching TRBD1. This CDR3 comprises 16 residues. After removal of 3 bases from V and 4 bases from J, the junction contained 11 bases not matched to a gene. Germline CDR1 NSQYPW, CDR2 LRSPGD (reference sequence). CDR3: CTCSAPDRALGTEVFF. The CDR3 bases that were read are TGCACCTGCAGTGCTCCCGACAGGGCTTTGGGCACA.

Comment on this clone: Any gene name here is a mouse gene name. The read halts 4 residues ahead of the CDR3 end, with the missing end drawn from the germline J gene. This chain connects TRBV13-3 to TRBJ2-7; 7 bases align to TRBD2. The CDR3 has 14 amino acids. Germline CDR1 is NNHDY and CDR2 is SYVADS. V was pared by 4 bases and J by 0 bases, with 4 bases of the junction left unmatched. CDR3 DNA, as far as it was read: TGTGCCAGCAGTACTACTGGGGACTCCTAT. It translates to CASSTTGDSY. The CDR3 in full is CASSTTGDSYEQYF.

There are a few counts of this clone. The gene symbols are mouse symbols. The DNA ends 4 residues before the CDR3 does, and the rest of the CDR3 is filled in from the germline J gene. This chain links TRBV29 with TRBJ2-7; the match to TRBD2 covers 8 bases. The ends lost 4 bases at V and 2 bases at J; junction bases unmatched: 1. CDR1 and CDR2 from the germline V gene are MSHET and SYDVDS. This CDR3 spans 13 amino acids. This CDR3 is CASSSTGAYEQYF. CDR3 bases read: TGTGCTAGCAGTTCGACTGGGGCCTAT. Variable domain in full (rest from reference TRBV29 and TRBJ2-7): DMKVTQMPRYLIKRMGENVLLECGQDMSHETMYWYRQDPGLGLQLIYISYDVDSNSEGDIPKGYRVSRKKREHFSLILDSAKTNQTSVYFCASSSTGAYEQYFGPGTRLTVL.